These 20 T cell receptor beta chains share one sample of origin, sequenced in a study of T-cell reconstitution after alpha-beta-depleted transplantation in children. The authors prepared the TCRbeta library with unique molecular identifiers. Each CDR3 protein is one row after TCRdb ran MiXCR on the PCR reads. The data hold roughly 500,000 distinct CDR3 sequences, with roughly an eighth observed a single time. Specimen: PBMCs from the stem cell graft donor, collected from the stem cell graft. Receptors originate from a human donor who donated a stem cell graft to a child with combined immunodeficiency.

This chain connects TRBV6-5 to TRBJ2-2, with 12 bases lining up with TRBD1. Germline V gives CDR1 MNHEY, CDR2 SVGAGI. The CDR3 runs to 17 residues. V dropped 4 bases and J dropped 8; count of bases not matched to a gene: 11. The CDR3 nucleotides read TGTGCCAGCAGTTCCCCCCCGGGACAGGGGGCGAAAGGGGAGCTGTTTTTT. Translating it yields CASSSPPGQGAKGELFF.

The V gene is TRBV6-2 or TRBV6-3, the J gene TRBJ2-1; TRBD2 agrees at 11 bases. The CDR3 length is 17 residues. V was pared by 6 bases and J by 11 bases, with 18 bases of the junction left unmatched. CDR1 and CDR2 from the germline V gene are MNHEY and SVGEGT. The CDR3 coding sequence is TGTGCCAGCAGCTCACCCATTTATAGGACTAGCGGGCCTAAGCAGTTCTTC. Protein: CASSSPIYRTSGPKQFF.

The table lists this clonotype with many counts. This chain uses TRBV7-2 with TRBJ2-3; D ambiguous. Germline-derived CDR1 and CDR2 are SGHTA and FQGNSA. Trimming removed 3 bases from V and 2 bases from J, with 6 bases in between. This CDR3 is built from 13 residues. The CDR3 protein is CASSFVTTDTQYF. DNA for the CDR3: TGTGCCAGCAGCTTCGTTACCACAGATACGCAGTATTTT.

The rearrangement joins TRBV7-2 to TRBJ2-3; no clear D gene. Germline V gene sequence: CDR1 SGHTA, CDR2 FQGNSA. The V end lost 1 base, the J end lost 4 bases, and 9 bases lay between the germline ends. CDR3 size: 14 residues. CDR3 in amino acids: CASSLGDDPDTQYF. The DNA of the CDR3 is TGTGCCAGCAGCTTAGGAGATGACCCAGATACGCAGTATTTT.

The chain joins TRBV19 to TRBJ1-1; 7 bases agree with TRBD1. Germline V gene lookup returns CDR1 LNHDA and CDR2 SQIVND (reference sequence). The CDR3 runs 14 residues. V lost 5 bases and J lost 4; bases outside the gene matches: 7. Here the CDR3 reads CASSFDRDLTEAFF. CDR3 DNA: TGTGCCAGTAGTTTTGACAGGGATCTCACTGAAGCTTTCTTT.

This chain's CDR3 is CATIRTRTDTQYF. The CDR3 DNA reads as TGTGCCACCATCCGGACTCGCACAGATACGCAGTATTTT. This chain links TRBV2 with TRBJ2-3; D might be TRBD2 (5 bases). Germline V gene lookup returns CDR1 SNHLY and CDR2 FYNNEI. The CDR3 has 13 residues. V lost 10 bases, J lost 1 base, and 12 bases lay in between.

This clonotype was counted a few times. The V and J genes are TRBV6-1 and TRBJ2-2; 8 bases align to TRBD1. The CDR3 is made up of 16 amino acids. J was trimmed by 4 bases and V by 6 bases; bases with no gene match: 10. The germline V gene encodes CDR1 MNHNS and CDR2 SASEGT. CDR3 amino acids: CASSPDRVFSTGELFF. As DNA, the CDR3 is TGTGCCAGCAGCCCGGACAGGGTGTTTAGCACCGGGGAGCTGTTTTTT.

This clonotype was found a few times. The chain carries TRBV4-3 and TRBJ2-1, with 11 bases that match TRBD2. Germline CDR1 reads LGHNA; CDR2 reads YSLEER. This CDR3 contains 18 residues. Trimming cost V 5 bases and J 7 bases; bases outside gene matches: 16. The CDR3: CASSSLQGGLAEGNEQFF. Written as DNA, the CDR3 is TGCGCCAGCAGCTCTCTTCAAGGGGGACTAGCGGAGGGGAATGAGCAGTTCTTC.

This clonotype was seen a handful of times. V is TRBV7-9 and J is TRBJ2-1; D uncertain. V was shortened by 3 bases and J by 1 base, with 7 bases between the two germline ends. The length of the CDR3 is 14 residues. Germline assignment: CDR1 SEHNR and CDR2 FQNEAQ (reference sequence). CDR3 bases: TGTGCCAGCAGCTTCGAGAGGTCCTACAATGAGCAGTTCTTC. It translates to CASSFERSYNEQFF.

The genes are TRBV28 and TRBJ2-7, with 11 bases fitting TRBD2. The CDR3 is 17 residues long. The V and J ends lost 3 bases and 2 bases, in that order; junction bases with no gene match: 9. CDR1 and CDR2 (germline): MDHEN, SYDVKM. This CDR3 reads CASSFGSGGARPYEQYF. The CDR3 nucleotides are TGTGCCAGCAGTTTCGGTAGCGGGGGGGCCAGGCCCTACGAGCAGTACTTC.

The V gene is TRBV30, the J gene TRBJ2-1; D is perhaps TRBD1 or TRBD2 (5 bases each). CDR1 and CDR2 (germline): GTSNPN, SVGIG (reference sequence). The CDR3 sequence is 14 residues long. The V end lost 5 bases, the J end lost 2 bases, and 13 bases lay between the germline ends. CDR3 DNA sequence: TGTGCCTGGTCCGGGGCAGGGCCCTACAATGAGCAGTTCTTC. Translating gives CAWSGAGPYNEQFF.

There are a few counts of this clonotype. This rearrangement joins TRBV12-3 or TRBV12-4 to TRBJ1-2; D might be TRBD1 (6 bases). V was cut by 1 base and J by 0 bases, with 12 bases left in between. The CDR3 totals 16 residues. CDR3 in amino acids: CASSLGVGTTNYGYTF. The CDR3 coding sequence is TGTGCCAGCAGTTTAGGGGTCGGGACAACTAACTATGGCTACACCTTC.

The chain combines TRBV12-3 or TRBV12-4 with TRBJ2-1, with D possibly matching TRBD2 (5 bases). Trimming removed 10 bases at V and 2 bases at J, with 15 bases between. CDR3 length: 14 amino acids. The CDR3 bases are TGTGCCATCACCCTAGCTACCCCCTACAATGAGCAGTTCTTC. This encodes CAITLATPYNEQFF.

This clonotype was counted only a few times. DNA for the CDR3: TGTGCCAGCAGTGACCGGGACAGAAGCTCCTACGAGCAGTACTTC. It translates to CASSDRDRSSYEQYF. V is TRBV12-3 or TRBV12-4 and J is TRBJ2-7; TRBD1 aligns across 7 bases. The CDR3 covers 15 residues. The V and J ends lost 5 bases and 0 bases, in that order; junction bases with no gene match: 7.

This clonotype was recorded many times. The conserved phenylalanine or tryptophan normally closing the CDR3 is absent here, so this likely arose from a read error. This chain uses TRBV30 with TRBJ1-2; D is undetermined. This CDR3 spans 14 amino acids. CDR1 and CDR2 from the germline V gene are GTSNPN and SVGIG (reference sequence). V lost 2 bases and J 3 bases, leaving 13 bases between the germline ends. In DNA, the CDR3 is TGTGCCTGGAGTCACGGGGTCTTTGACTATGGCTACACCTCC. It encodes CAWSHGVFDYGYTS.

The chain combines TRBV11-1 with TRBJ2-1; 8 nucleotides line up with TRBD1. The CDR3 consists of 16 residues. Looked up from germline, CDR1 is SGHAT and CDR2 is FQDESV (reference sequence). V lost 0 bases and J lost 2; bases outside the gene matches: 3. The CDR3 loop is CASSLASQGAYNEQFF. The DNA of the CDR3 is TGTGCCAGCAGCTTAGCCTCACAGGGGGCCTACAATGAGCAGTTCTTC. Full variable domain (missing parts from reference TRBV11-1 and TRBJ2-1): EAEVAQSPRYKITEKSQAVAFWCDPISGHATLYWYRQILGQGPELLVQFQDESVVDDSQLPKDRFSAERLKGVDSTLKIQPAELGDSAMYLCASSLASQGAYNEQFFGPGTRLTVL.

This clonotype was seen many times. This chain uses TRBV5-1 with TRBJ2-5; D not certain. The V and J ends lost 3 bases and 5 bases respectively, with 17 bases between them. Germline-derived CDR1 and CDR2 are SGHRS and YFSETQ. The length of the CDR3 is 15 residues. The chain's CDR3 is CASSSPQMAEETQYF. The CDR3 coding sequence is TGCGCCAGCAGCTCTCCCCAGATGGCCGAGGAGACCCAGTACTTC.

This clonotype has a handful of counts. This chain joins TRBV11-2 and TRBJ2-5, with 8 positions matching TRBD2. The J segment lost 5 bases and the V segment lost 1 base, leaving 6 bases of the junction unmatched. CDR1 and CDR2 from the germline V gene are SGHAT and FQNNGV. The CDR3 is 15 residues long. The CDR3 DNA reads as TGTGCCAGCAGCTTAGGCGGGGGGCCGGGGGAGACCCAGTACTTC. Protein product: CASSLGGGPGETQYF.

This clonotype was observed many times. V and J are TRBV27 and TRBJ2-1; D is ambiguous. The germline V gene has CDR1 MNHEY and CDR2 SMNVEV (reference sequence). Trimming pared 0 bases from V and 3 bases from J, leaving 3 bases between. The CDR3 sequence is 13 residues long. The CDR3 DNA reads as TGTGCCAGCAGTTTATCCGTCTACAATGAGCAGTTCTTC. Protein sequence: CASSLSVYNEQFF.

V and J are TRBV5-1 and TRBJ2-4, with D perhaps assigned TRBD1 or TRBD2 (6 bases each). The ends were cut back, 4 bases at V and 6 bases at J, with 23 bases in the middle. Germline CDR1 is SGHRS and CDR2 is YFSETQ. CDR3 length equals 17 residues. DNA of the CDR3: TGCGCCAGCAGCGGGTGGTTTCAGGGGCAGGGAGGAAACATTCAGTACTTC. Translation: CASSGWFQGQGGNIQYF.